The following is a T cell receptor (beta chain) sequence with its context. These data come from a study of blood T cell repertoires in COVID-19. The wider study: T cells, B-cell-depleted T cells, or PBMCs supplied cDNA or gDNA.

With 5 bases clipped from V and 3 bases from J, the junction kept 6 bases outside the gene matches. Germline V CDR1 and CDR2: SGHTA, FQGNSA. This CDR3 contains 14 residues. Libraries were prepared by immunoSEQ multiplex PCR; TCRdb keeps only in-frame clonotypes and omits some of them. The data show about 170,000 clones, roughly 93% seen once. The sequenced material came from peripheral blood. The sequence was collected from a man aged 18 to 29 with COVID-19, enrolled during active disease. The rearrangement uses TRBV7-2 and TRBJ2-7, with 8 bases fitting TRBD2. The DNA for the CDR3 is TGTGCCAGCAGCCCGTCGGGGGGGCTCTACGAGCAGTACTTC. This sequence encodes CASSPSGGLYEQYF.